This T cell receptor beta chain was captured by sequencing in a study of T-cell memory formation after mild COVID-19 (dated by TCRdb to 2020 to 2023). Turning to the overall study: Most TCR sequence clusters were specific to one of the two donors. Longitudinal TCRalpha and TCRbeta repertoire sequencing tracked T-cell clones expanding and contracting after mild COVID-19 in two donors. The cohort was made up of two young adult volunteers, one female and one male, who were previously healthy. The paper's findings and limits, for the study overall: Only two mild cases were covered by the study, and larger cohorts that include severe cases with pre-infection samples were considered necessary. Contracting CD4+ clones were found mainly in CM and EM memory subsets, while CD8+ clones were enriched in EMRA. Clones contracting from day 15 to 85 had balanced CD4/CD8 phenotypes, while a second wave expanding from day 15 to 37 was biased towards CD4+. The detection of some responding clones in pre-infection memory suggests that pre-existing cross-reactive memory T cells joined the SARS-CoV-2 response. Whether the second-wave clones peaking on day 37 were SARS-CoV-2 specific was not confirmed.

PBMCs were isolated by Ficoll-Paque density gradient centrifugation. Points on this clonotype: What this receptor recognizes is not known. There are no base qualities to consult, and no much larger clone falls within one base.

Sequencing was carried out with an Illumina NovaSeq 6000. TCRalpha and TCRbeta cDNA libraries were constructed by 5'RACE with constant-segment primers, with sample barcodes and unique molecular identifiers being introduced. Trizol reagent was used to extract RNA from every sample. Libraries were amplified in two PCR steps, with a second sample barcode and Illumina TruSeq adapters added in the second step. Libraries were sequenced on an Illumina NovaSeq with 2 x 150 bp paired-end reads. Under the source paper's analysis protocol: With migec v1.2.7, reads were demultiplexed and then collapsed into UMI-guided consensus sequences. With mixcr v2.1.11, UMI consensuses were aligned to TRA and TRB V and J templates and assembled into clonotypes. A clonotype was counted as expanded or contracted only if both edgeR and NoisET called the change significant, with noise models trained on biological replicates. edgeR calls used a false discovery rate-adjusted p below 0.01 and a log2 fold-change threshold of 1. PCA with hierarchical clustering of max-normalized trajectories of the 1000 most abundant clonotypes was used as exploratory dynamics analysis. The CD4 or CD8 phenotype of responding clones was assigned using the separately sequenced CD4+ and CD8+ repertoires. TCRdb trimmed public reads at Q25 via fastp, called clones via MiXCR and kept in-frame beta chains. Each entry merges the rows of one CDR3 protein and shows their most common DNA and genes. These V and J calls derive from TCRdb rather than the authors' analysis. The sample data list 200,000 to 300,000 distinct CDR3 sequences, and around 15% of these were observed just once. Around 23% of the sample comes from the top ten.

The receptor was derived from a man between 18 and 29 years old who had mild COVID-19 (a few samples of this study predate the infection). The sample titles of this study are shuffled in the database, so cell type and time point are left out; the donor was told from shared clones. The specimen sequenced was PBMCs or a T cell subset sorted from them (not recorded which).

The CDR3: CASSYSLGRGNTEAFF. The DNA sequence is as follows: TGTGCCAGCAGTTATTCCCTGGGCCGGGGGAACACTGAAGCTTTCTTT. The sequence joins TRBV6-5 to TRBJ1-1, with no D gene named confidently. The CDR3 runs 16 residues from the cysteine to the phenylalanine. Only the CDR3 DNA is retained, 48 bases long and in frame from the first base. At the junction V is shortened by 3 bases and J by 1 base, with 15 bases in between. CDR1 and CDR2 (MNHEY, SVGAGI) derive from the germline V gene.